This is a list of T cell receptor beta chains from one sample in a study of control samples from healthy donors and cancer patients. Profiled with immunoSEQ multiplex PCR; TCRdb holds only in-frame clones, not every one. This sample has about 110,000 clones, with around nine tenths found just once. The material sequenced was blood. Receptors were obtained from a woman aged 45-60 years in good health. The conserved cysteine and the conserved F or W are not part of the CDR3 here.

v_call cdr3_aa
TRBV7-3 ASSLVGQGTGELF
TRBV9 ASSVGNSRNEQF
TRBV7-6 ASSYGGQGSTEAF
TRBV30 AWSVGLPRGYT
TRBV6-5 ASKISTGTWETQY
TRBV6-5 ASSRDSLGNQPQH
TRBV28 ASSSRPGQEETQY
TRBV4-1 ASSPQTSSSYNSPLH
TRBV7-9 ASSLSGKETQY
TRBV21-1 ASSKTRALYGYT
TRBV19 ASRFSGANVLT
TRBV28 ASSLRPRGPRDNEQF
TRBV20-1 SASYPDTQY
TRBV29-1 SVSGVDYGYT
TRBV2 ASSKGQISLGNEQF
TRBV2 ASTQGLDYGYT
TRBV6-5 ASSYSTVNTEAF
TRBV30 AWSVLGDNEQF
TRBV15 ATSREDRVGGYT
TRBV3-1/TRBV3-2 ASGDTRQETQY
TRBV7-9 ASTFARGDEQF
TRBV9 ASSVLAGTYNEQF
TRBV19 ASSRLRGELF
TRBV19 ASSIGGGLGTDTQY
TRBV30 AWSRGLDTDTQY
TRBV19 ASSIDRVNYGYT
TRBV12-3/TRBV12-4 ASTLNTEAF
TRBV18 ASSGSTQETQY
TRBV27 ASSPGTSQGLALETQY
TRBV7-2 ASSPRSGTYSGNTIY
TRBV12-3/TRBV12-4 ASSSEYRAGYT
TRBV3-1/TRBV3-2 ASSLSSYEQY
TRBV9 ASSYPHGGGRAGELF
TRBV7-6 ASSHGGGFTDTQY
TRBV6-2/TRBV6-3 ASSPNRGVAEAF
TRBV5-4 ASSAGPGTGGGYT
TRBV6-5 ASSIDRGSQETQY
TRBV7-9 ASSLAGGAGGPQH
TRBV15 ATRQGGKNIQY
TRBV7-8 ATGVLESNQPQH
TRBV27 ASSFRGSSYNEQF
TRBV29-1 SVALTGFYNEQF
TRBV2 ASSEYGEETQY
TRBV30 AWSVLGLADTQY
TRBV5-1 ASSDRVGQPQH
TRBV2 ASRDGIRTRYGYT
TRBV27 ASSSAGTMEETQY
TRBV19 ASTRAGSGAQNIQY
TRBV6-5 ASTSGATTGPALH
TRBV7-2 ASSRNGQGVDTQY
TRBV9 ASSVVVAGGGSGANVLT
TRBV24-1 ATSDLLAGAETQY
TRBV6-6 ASRDSQTREQY
TRBV5-8 ASSLTGQQSDTQY
TRBV18 ASGQGFNEKLF